One T cell receptor (beta chain) is described in this entry. Its cognate antigen is unknown. Assay used: immunoSEQ multiplex PCR; TCRdb lists only in-frame clones, some missing. The sample lists 750,000 to 1,000,000 clones, 90% to 95% seen once, with approximately 25% in the top ten. This entry comes from a study of shared clonotypes between healthy human individuals. Findings and caveats of the study: Having only a few donors restricted how much genetic and exposure-history diversity was captured.

CDR1 is SGHRS and CDR2 is YFSETQ in the germline V gene. J lost 0 bases, V lost 3 bases, and 4 bases had no gene match. CDR3 length: 15 amino acids. Naive CD8 populations comprised CD45RO-negative cells positively selected for CCR7, excluding terminally differentiated effector memory CD45RA+ cells. Sequenced: naive CD8+ T cells sorted from blood. The rearrangement joins TRBV5-1 to TRBJ2-7, with TRBD1 matching 9 bases. The source of this sequence is a man aged 25-40 years in good health. In nucleotides, the CDR3 is TGCGCCAGCAGCTGGACAGGGGCGAGCTCCTACGAGCAGTACTTC. Protein: CASSWTGASSYEQYF. Full variable domain (missing parts from reference TRBV5-1 and TRBJ2-7): KAGVTQTPRYLIKTRGQQVTLSCSPISGHRSVSWYQQTPGQGLQFLFEYFSETQRNKGNFPGRFSGRQFSNSRSEMNVSTLELGDSALYLCASSWTGASSYEQYFGPGTRLTVT.